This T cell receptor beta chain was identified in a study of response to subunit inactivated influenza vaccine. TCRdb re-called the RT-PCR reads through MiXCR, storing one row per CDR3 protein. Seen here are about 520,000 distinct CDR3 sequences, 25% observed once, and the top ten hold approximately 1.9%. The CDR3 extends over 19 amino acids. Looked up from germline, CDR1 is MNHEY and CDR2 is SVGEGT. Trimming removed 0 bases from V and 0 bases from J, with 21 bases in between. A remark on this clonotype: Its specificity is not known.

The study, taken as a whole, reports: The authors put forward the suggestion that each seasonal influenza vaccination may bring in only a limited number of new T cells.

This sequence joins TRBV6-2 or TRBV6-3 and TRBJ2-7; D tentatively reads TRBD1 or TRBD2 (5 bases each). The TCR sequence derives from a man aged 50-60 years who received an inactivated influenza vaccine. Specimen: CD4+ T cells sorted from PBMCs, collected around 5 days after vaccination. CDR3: CASSYSRGIGNLPSYEQYF. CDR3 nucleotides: TGTGCCAGCAGTTACTCGAGGGGAATCGGGAACCTCCCCTCCTACGAGCAGTACTTC.